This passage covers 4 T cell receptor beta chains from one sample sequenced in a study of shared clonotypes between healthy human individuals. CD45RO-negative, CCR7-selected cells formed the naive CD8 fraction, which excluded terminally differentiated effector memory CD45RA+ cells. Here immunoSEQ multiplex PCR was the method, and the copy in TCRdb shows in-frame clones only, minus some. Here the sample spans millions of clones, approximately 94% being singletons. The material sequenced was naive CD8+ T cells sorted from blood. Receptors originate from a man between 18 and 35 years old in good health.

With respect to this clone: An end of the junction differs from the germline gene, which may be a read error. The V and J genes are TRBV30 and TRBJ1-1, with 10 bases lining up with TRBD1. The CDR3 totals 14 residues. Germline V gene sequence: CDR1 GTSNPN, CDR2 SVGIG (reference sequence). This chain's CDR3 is CAWSGGQGNSEAFF. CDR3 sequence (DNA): TGTGCCTGGAGTGGGGGACAGGGGAACTCTGAAGCTTTCTTT.

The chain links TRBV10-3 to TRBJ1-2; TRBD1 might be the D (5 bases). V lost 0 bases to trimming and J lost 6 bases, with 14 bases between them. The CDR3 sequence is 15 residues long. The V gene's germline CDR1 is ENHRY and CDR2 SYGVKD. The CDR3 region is CAISESAGGTDGYTF. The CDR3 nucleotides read TGTGCCATCAGTGAGTCAGCGGGGGGAACTGATGGCTACACCTTC.

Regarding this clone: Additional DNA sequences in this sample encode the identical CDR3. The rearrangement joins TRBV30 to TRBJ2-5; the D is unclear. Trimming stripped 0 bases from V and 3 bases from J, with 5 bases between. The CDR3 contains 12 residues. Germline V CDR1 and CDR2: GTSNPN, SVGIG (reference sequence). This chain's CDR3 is CAWSVLEETQYF. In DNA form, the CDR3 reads TGTGCCTGGAGTGTACTGGAAGAGACCCAGTACTTC.

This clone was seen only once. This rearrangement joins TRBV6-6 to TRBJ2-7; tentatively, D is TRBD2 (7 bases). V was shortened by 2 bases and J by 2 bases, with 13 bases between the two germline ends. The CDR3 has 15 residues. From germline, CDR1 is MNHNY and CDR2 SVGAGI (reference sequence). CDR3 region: CASSYGGAHPYEQYF. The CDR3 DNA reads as TGTGCCAGCAGTTACGGGGGGGCCCACCCCTACGAGCAGTACTTC.